A selection of T cell receptor beta chains follows, all from one sample in a study of T-cell reconstitution after alpha-beta-depleted transplantation in children. MiXCR, run by TCRdb on the PCR reads, gives a single entry per CDR3 protein. The table includes approximately 510,000 distinct CDR3 sequences, about 17% detected once. Sequenced here: PBMCs from the stem cell graft donor, sampled from the stem cell graft. These receptors were collected from a human donor who donated a stem cell graft to a child with acute lymphoblastic leukemia. The CDR3 runs from the conserved cysteine through the conserved F or W. A D gene is named only where the DNA matches it firmly. Clone size is given for some rows only: seen once, a few or many times, or a class if the clone is expanded.

length	V	size	D	J	DNA	CDR3
15	TRBV5-1	NA	NA	TRBJ2-2	TGCGCCAGCAGCTTGGCTTCCTGGGGAGCCGGGGAGCTGTTTTTT	CASSLASWGAGELFF
17	TRBV6-5	few	NA	TRBJ1-5	TGTGCCAGCAGTTACTCGTATCAGGGCGATCAGAATCAGCCCCAGCATTTT	CASSYSYQGDQNQPQHF
18	TRBV9	NA	TRBD2	TRBJ2-3	TGTGCCAGCAGCGTCGGGACTAGCGGGCCTACCCTCACAGATACGCAGTATTTT	CASSVGTSGPTLTDTQYF
15	TRBV5-1	NA	TRBD2	TRBJ2-3	TGCGCCAGCAGCTTGGCGGGAGGAGCCACAGATACGCAGTATTTT	CASSLAGGATDTQYF
15	TRBV6-1	NA	NA	TRBJ1-2	TGTGCCAGCCGACACGAGAGACTTACAGCGGATGGCTACACCTTC	CASRHERLTADGYTF
13	TRBV20-1	few	NA	TRBJ1-3	TGCAGTGCTACCCGAGACTCTGGAAACACCATATATTTT	CSATRDSGNTIYF
15	TRBV21-1	NA	NA	TRBJ1-1	TGTGCCAGCAGCCCCTGGGACTGCCCCGACACTGAAGCTTTCTTT	CASSPWDCPDTEAFF
12	TRBV12-3/TRBV12-4	few	NA	TRBJ1-4	TGTGCCAGCAGAAACCCGGGTGAAAAACTGTTTTTT	CASRNPGEKLFF
13	TRBV7-6	few	NA	TRBJ1-2	TGTGCCAGCAGCTTAGTGCTGGGGAGCGGCTACACCTTC	CASSLVLGSGYTF
14	TRBV20-1	NA	NA	TRBJ1-5	TGCAGTGCTAGACAGGCTAGGGGCAATCAGCCCCAGCATTTT	CSARQARGNQPQHF
11	TRBV20-1	few	NA	TRBJ2-4	TGCAGTGCTGGGGCCAAAAACATTCAGTACTTC	CSAGAKNIQYF
14	TRBV30	NA	TRBD2	TRBJ2-1	TGTGCCTGGAGTGGATCTAGCGGGAACTATGAGCAGTTCTTC	CAWSGSSGNYEQFF
15	TRBV11-2	few	NA	TRBJ2-7	TGTGCCAGCAGAACACGACAGGCCACACTATACGAGCAGTACTTC	CASRTRQATLYEQYF
15	TRBV2	once	NA	TRBJ1-1	TGTGCCAGCAGTGAAGACCCCGTGGTGAACACTGAAGCTTTCTTT	CASSEDPVVNTEAFF
12	TRBV10-3	NA	NA	TRBJ2-7	TGTGCCATCAGTGAAGGTTGGGACGAGCAGTACTTC	CAISEGWDEQYF
15	TRBV5-1	few	NA	TRBJ1-2	TGCGCCAGCAATCTTGGGGGGGCTATCAACTATGGCTACACCTTC	CASNLGGAINYGYTF
14	TRBV5-1	few	TRBD2	TRBJ2-2	TGCGCCAGCAGCTCTGCGGGGGGCACCGGGGAGCTGTTTTTT	CASSSAGGTGELFF
17	TRBV18	NA	NA	TRBJ1-1	TGTGCCAGCTCACCGTTGATAAATTACGGCTCAAACACTGAAGCTTTCTTT	CASSPLINYGSNTEAFF
15	TRBV27	NA	NA	TRBJ2-6	TGTGCCAGCAGCCCAAGGGGGGGTGGGGCCAACGTCCTGACTTTC	CASSPRGGGANVLTF
15	TRBV5-1	NA	NA	TRBJ2-7	TGCGCCAGCAGCCGGACAGTCCCTCTCTCCTACGAGCAGTACTTC	CASSRTVPLSYEQYF
14	TRBV3-1	NA	NA	TRBJ2-2	TGTGCCAGCAGCCCGGCCCTGGGTCCCGGGGAGCTGTTTTTT	CASSPALGPGELFF
15	TRBV7-3	NA	NA	TRBJ1-1	TGTGCCAGCAGCCGAAGTGGGGGGCGGAACACTGAAGCTTTCTTT	CASSRSGGRNTEAFF
17	TRBV12-3/TRBV12-4	many	TRBD2	TRBJ2-1	TGTGCCAGCAGTCCCCAGCTAGCGGGAGGGCCTTACAATGAGCAGTTCTTC	CASSPQLAGGPYNEQFF
18	TRBV11-1	few	NA	TRBJ2-2	TGTGCCAGCAGCTTAATTGCCCAGGGTCGATATCAGGCCGGGGAGCTGTTTTTT	CASSLIAQGRYQAGELFF
14	TRBV5-1	few	NA	TRBJ1-2	TGCGCCAGCAGCCTTCTGGGGCCGAACTATGGCTACACCTTC	CASSLLGPNYGYTF
16	TRBV7-2	NA	TRBD2	TRBJ2-1	TGTGCCAGCAGCCCGGGGACTAGCGCGACCTACAATGAGCAGTTCTTC	CASSPGTSATYNEQFF
14	TRBV7-9	few	TRBD1	TRBJ1-1	TGTGCCAGCAGCTACTTGACAGGGGACACTGAAGCTTTCTTT	CASSYLTGDTEAFF
17	TRBV5-1	NA	TRBD1	TRBJ2-6	TGCGCCAGCAGCCCGGGACAGGGTGACTCTGGGGCCAACGTCCTGACTTTC	CASSPGQGDSGANVLTF
15	TRBV4-1	NA	NA	TRBJ2-2	TGCGCCAGCAGCCAAGGGGGGAGCGGAACCGGGGAGCTGTTTTTT	CASSQGGSGTGELFF
15	TRBV9	few	NA	TRBJ2-7	TGTGCCAGCAGCGTAGACGCCGTTAGTGGCTACGAGCAGTACTTC	CASSVDAVSGYEQYF
14	TRBV12-3/TRBV12-4	few	NA	TRBJ2-7	TGTGCCAGCAGGGGGTCCGGTGCGTCGAACGAGCAGTACTTC	CASRGSGASNEQYF
12	TRBV12-3/TRBV12-4	many	NA	TRBJ2-1	TGTGCCAGCAGCCAGACCTACAATGAGCAGTTCTTC	CASSQTYNEQFF
14	TRBV14	NA	TRBD2	TRBJ2-3	TGTGCCAGCGGCGGGAGGCCCCCCACAGATACGCAGTATTTT	CASGGRPPTDTQYF
15	TRBV20-1	NA	NA	TRBJ1-1	TGCAGTGCTAGAGGATTAACAGGGATTCGGACTGAAGCTTTCTTT	CSARGLTGIRTEAFF
16	TRBV20-1	few	TRBD2	TRBJ2-1	TGCAGTGCTAGAGATCCAGCGGGAGGAGCCTACAATGAGCAGTTCTTC	CSARDPAGGAYNEQFF
12	TRBV24-1	few	NA	TRBJ2-1	TGTGCCACCAGTGATTTTTGGGCTGAGCAGTTCTTC	CATSDFWAEQFF
15	TRBV20-1	few	TRBD1	TRBJ2-1	TGCAGTGCTATCGGGACAGCTCGCTCCTACAATGAGCAGTTCTTC	CSAIGTARSYNEQFF
14	TRBV20-1	many	NA	TRBJ2-1	TGCAGTGCTGCACTAGCTAGGGGTTACAATGAGCAGTTCTTC	CSAALARGYNEQFF
15	TRBV7-6	NA	NA	TRBJ2-1	TGTGCCAGCAGCTTAGGCCCGAACCCACACAATGAGCAGTTCTTC	CASSLGPNPHNEQFF
11	TRBV5-1	few	TRBD2	TRBJ2-7	TGCGCCAGCACCACGGGGGGTGAGCAGTACTTC	CASTTGGEQYF
15	TRBV10-2	few	NA	TRBJ2-7	TGCGCCAGCAGTGAGGTGAGAACACTCTCCTCCGAGCAGTACTTC	CASSEVRTLSSEQYF
12	TRBV20-1	few	NA	TRBJ2-7	TGCAGTGCTAGGGCCAAAGCCTACGAGCAGTACTTC	CSARAKAYEQYF
15	TRBV20-1	few	TRBD2	TRBJ2-3	TGCAGTCCCAACCCCCTTAGCGGGAGCACAGATACGCAGTATTTT	CSPNPLSGSTDTQYF
15	TRBV9	NA	TRBD2	TRBJ2-1	TGTGCCAGCAGCGGGACTAGCGGGAGGGCGGATGAGCAGTTCTTC	CASSGTSGRADEQFF
13	TRBV12-3/TRBV12-4	few	NA	TRBJ2-5	TGTGCCAGCAGAACCGGACTATTGGAGACCCAGTACTTC	CASRTGLLETQYF
16	TRBV6-5	NA	TRBD2	TRBJ2-7	TGTGCCAGCAGTTCCACTAGCGGGAGGGCGCGGGGCGAGCAGTACTTC	CASSSTSGRARGEQYF
16	TRBV20-1	few	TRBD2	TRBJ2-7	TGCAGTGCTAAACTACCGGGACTAGTGGGCCACTACGAGCAGTACTTC	CSAKLPGLVGHYEQYF